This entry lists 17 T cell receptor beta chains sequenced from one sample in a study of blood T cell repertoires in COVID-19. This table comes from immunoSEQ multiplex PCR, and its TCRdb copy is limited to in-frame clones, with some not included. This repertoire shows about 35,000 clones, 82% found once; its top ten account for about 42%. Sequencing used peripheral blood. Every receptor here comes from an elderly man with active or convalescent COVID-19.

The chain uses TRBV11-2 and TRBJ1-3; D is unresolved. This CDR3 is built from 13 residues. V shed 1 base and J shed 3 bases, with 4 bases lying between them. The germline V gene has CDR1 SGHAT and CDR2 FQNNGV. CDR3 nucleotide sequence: TGTGCCAGCAGCTTAGTCGGTGGAAACACCATATATTTT. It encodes CASSLVGGNTIYF.

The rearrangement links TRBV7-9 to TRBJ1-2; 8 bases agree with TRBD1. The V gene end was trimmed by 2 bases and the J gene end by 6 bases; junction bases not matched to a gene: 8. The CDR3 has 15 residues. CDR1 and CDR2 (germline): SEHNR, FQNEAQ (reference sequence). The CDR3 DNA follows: TGTGCCAGCAGCTTATTGGGACAGGCGGCCCATGGCTACACCTTC. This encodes CASSLLGQAAHGYTF.

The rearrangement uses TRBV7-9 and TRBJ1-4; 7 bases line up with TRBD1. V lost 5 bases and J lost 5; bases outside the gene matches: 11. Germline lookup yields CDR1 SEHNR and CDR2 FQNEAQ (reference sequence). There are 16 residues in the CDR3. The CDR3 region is CASSLTGARQNEKLFF. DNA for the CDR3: TGTGCCAGCAGCCTCACAGGGGCTAGACAGAATGAAAAACTGTTTTTT.

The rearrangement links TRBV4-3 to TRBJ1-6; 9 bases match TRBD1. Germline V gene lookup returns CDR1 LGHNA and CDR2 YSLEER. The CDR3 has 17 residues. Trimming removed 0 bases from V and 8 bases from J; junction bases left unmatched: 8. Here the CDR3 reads CASSQEPRGQGHSPLHF. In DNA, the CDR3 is TGCGCCAGCAGCCAAGAACCCCGGGGACAGGGTCATTCACCCCTCCACTTT.

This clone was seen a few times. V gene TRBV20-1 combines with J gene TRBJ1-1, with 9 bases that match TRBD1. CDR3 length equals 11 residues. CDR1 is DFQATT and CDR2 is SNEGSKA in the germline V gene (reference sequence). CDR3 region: CSVDRGTEAFF. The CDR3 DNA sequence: TGCAGCGTGGACAGGGGAACTGAAGCTTTCTTT.

Here the CDR3 DNA reads TGTGCCAGCAGTTTAGTTTTTGGGCGGGAGGTGTACAATGAGCAGTTCTTC. Amino acid sequence: CASSLVFGREVYNEQFF. V usage is TRBV27 and J usage is TRBJ2-1; 8 bases map to TRBD2. V lost 2 bases and J lost 4; bases outside the gene matches: 10. CDR1 MNHEY and CDR2 SMNVEV come from the germline V gene (reference sequence). CDR3 length: 17 residues.

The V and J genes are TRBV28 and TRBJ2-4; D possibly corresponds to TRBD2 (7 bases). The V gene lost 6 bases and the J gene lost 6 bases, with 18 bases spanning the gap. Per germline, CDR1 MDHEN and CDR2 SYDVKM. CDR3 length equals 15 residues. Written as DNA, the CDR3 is TGTGCCAGCAGGGGGGGGGCGGCCCTCTTAAACATTCAGTACTTC. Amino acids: CASRGGAALLNIQYF.

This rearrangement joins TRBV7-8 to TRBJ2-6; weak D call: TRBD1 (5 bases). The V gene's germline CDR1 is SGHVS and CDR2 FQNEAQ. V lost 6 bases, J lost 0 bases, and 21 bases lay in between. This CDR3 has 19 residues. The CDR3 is CASSSVPSQAFSGANVLTF. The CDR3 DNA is TGTGCCAGCAGTTCCGTCCCCTCACAGGCCTTCTCTGGGGCCAACGTCCTGACTTTC.

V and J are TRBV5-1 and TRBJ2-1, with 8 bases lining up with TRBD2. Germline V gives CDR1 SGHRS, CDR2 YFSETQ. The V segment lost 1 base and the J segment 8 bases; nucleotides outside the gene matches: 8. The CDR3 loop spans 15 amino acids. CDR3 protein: CASSLYGTRDYEQFF. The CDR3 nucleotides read TGCGCCAGCAGCTTGTATGGGACTAGAGACTATGAGCAGTTCTTC. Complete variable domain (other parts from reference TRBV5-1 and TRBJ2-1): KAGVTQTPRYLIKTRGQQVTLSCSPISGHRSVSWYQQTPGQGLQFLFEYFSETQRNKGNFPGRFSGRQFSNSRSEMNVSTLELGDSALYLCASSLYGTRDYEQFFGPGTRLTVL.

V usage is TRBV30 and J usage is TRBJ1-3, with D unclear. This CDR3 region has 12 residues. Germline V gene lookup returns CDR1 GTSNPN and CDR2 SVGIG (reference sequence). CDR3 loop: CASETSGNTIYF. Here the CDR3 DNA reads TGTGCTTCGGAGACCTCTGGAAACACCATATATTTT. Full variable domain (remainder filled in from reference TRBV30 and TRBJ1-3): SQTIHQWPATLVQPVGSPLSLECTVEGTSNPNLYWYRQAAGRGLQLLFYSVGIGQISSEVPQNLSASRPQDRQFILSSKKLLLSDSGFYLCASETSGNTIYFGEGSWLTVV.

The CDR3 here is CASSYNTDLYNSPLHF. CDR3 coding DNA: TGTGCCAGCAGTTATAACACAGATCTCTATAATTCACCCCTCCACTTT. V gene TRBV6-5 combines with J gene TRBJ1-6; D remains unclear. Germline V gives CDR1 MNHEY, CDR2 SVGAGI. The length of the CDR3 is 16 residues. Trimming took 3 bases from V and 3 from J, leaving 12 bases between them.

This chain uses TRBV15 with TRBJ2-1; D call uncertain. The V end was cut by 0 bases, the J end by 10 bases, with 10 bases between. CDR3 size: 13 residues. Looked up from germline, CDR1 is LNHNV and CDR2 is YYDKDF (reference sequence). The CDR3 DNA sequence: TGTGCCACCAGCAGAGATAGGTCCAGGGAGCAGTTCTTC. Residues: CATSRDRSREQFF.

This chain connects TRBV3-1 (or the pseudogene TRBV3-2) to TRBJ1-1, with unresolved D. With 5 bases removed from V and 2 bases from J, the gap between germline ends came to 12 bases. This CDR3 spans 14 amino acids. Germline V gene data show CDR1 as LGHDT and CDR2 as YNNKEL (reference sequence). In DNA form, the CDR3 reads TGTGCCAGCAGCGCCGCGGGTGTTAACACTGAAGCTTTCTTT. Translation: CASSAAGVNTEAFF.

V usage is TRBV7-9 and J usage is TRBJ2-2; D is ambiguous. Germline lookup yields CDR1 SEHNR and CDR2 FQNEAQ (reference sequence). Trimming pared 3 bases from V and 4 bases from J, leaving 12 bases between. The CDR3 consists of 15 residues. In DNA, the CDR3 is TGTGCCAGCAGCTTGATGGGCAGAACCACCGGGGAGCTGTTTTTT. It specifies CASSLMGRTTGELFF.

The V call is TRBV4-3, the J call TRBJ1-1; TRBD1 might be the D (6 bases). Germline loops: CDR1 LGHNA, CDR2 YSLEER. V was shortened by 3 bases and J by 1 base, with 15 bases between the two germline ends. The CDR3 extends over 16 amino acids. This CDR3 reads CASSQASQGTNTEAFF. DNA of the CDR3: TGCGCCAGCAGCCAGGCCTCACAGGGAACGAACACTGAAGCTTTCTTT.

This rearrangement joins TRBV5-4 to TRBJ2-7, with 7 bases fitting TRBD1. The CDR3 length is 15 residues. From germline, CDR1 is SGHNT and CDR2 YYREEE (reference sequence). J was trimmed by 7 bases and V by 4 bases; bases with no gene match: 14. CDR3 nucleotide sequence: TGTGCCAGCAGCCGAGACAGGGAAGCCCTCATGGAGCAGTACTTC. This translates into CASSRDREALMEQYF.

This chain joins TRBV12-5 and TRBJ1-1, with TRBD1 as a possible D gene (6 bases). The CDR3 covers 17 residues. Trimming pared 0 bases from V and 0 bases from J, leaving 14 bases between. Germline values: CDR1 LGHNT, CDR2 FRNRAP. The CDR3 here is CASGLVAGARMNTEAFF. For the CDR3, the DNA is TGTGCTAGTGGTTTGGTCGCAGGGGCCAGGATGAACACTGAAGCTTTCTTT.